Shown below are 21 T cell receptor beta chains from a single sample sequenced in a study of blood T cell repertoires in COVID-19. Sequencing was performed with immunoSEQ multiplex PCR; in TCRdb, only in-frame clones are kept and a portion is missing. Of tens of thousands of clones listed, around 84% are singletons. The sequencing sample was made of peripheral blood. The origin of the receptors is a man in his fifties or sixties with acute or convalescent COVID-19.

The rearrangement links TRBV7-9 to TRBJ1-5, with 10 bases matching TRBD1. There are 15 residues in the CDR3. Germline CDR1 is SEHNR and CDR2 is FQNEAQ (reference sequence). Trimming at V came to 5 bases and at J to 6 bases, leaving 7 bases not matched to a gene. The CDR3 nucleotides read TGTGCCAGCAGCCCGACAGGGGGCGCGGGTCAGCCCCAGCATTTT. Its protein product is CASSPTGGAGQPQHF.

There are a few counts of this clone. The genes are TRBV7-8 and TRBJ2-5; weak D call: TRBD2 (6 bases). The CDR3 covers 15 residues. Germline V gene sequence: CDR1 SGHVS, CDR2 FQNEAQ. Trimming cost V 0 bases and J 1 base, with 9 bases left between them. DNA for the CDR3: TGTGCCAGCAGCTTAGCGCGGGGTCCCCAAGAGACCCAGTACTTC. Translation: CASSLARGPQETQYF.

The table lists this clone with a count of one. This chain links TRBV25-1 with TRBJ1-4; D is perhaps TRBD1 (5 bases). This CDR3 region has 15 residues. With 6 bases removed from V and 4 bases from J, the gap between germline ends came to 15 bases. Looked up from germline, CDR1 is MGHDK and CDR2 is SYGVNS. The CDR3 protein is CASSLRGRDNEKLFF. The CDR3 DNA reads TGTGCCAGCAGCCTAAGGGGTCGAGATAATGAAAAACTGTTTTTT.

The chain is built from TRBV25-1 and TRBJ2-3; 8 bases are shared with TRBD1. V shed 3 bases, J shed 6 bases, and the junction held 8 bases outside the gene matches. CDR1 is MGHDK, CDR2 SYGVNS, per germline. The CDR3 covers 15 residues. Here the CDR3 reads CASSDTRGRGDTQYF. CDR3 nucleotides: TGTGCCAGCAGTGATACCAGGGGGCGCGGGGATACGCAGTATTTT.

The gene calls are TRBV2 and TRBJ2-7; perhaps TRBD1 as D (6 bases). The V gene lost 5 bases and the J gene lost 2 bases, with 22 bases spanning the gap. This CDR3 is 17 amino acids long. The germline gives CDR1 SNHLY, CDR2 FYNNEI. CDR3 DNA: TGTGCCAGCAGTACGACTTTCGACAGGAGCCTCACCTACGAGCAGTACTTC. This codes for CASSTTFDRSLTYEQYF.

The CDR3 nucleotides are TGTGCCAGCAGTCAAGGACAGGGCTCCTACAATGAGCAGTTCTTC. The encoded protein is CASSQGQGSYNEQFF. V and J are TRBV5-5 and TRBJ2-1; the match to TRBD1 covers 8 bases. Losses at the gene ends were 5 bases for V and 0 bases for J; bases not matched to a gene: 4. This CDR3 is 15 amino acids long. In germline, CDR1 is SGHKS, CDR2 YYEKEE (reference sequence).

The V call is TRBV3-1 (or the pseudogene TRBV3-2), the J call TRBJ2-5, with 8 bases aligning to TRBD1. CDR1 is LGHDT, CDR2 YNNKEL, per germline (reference sequence). The V gene end was trimmed by 1 base and the J gene end by 7 bases; junction bases not matched to a gene: 8. The CDR3 covers 15 residues. CDR3 region: CASSQVGQGARTQYF. As DNA, the CDR3 is TGTGCCAGCAGCCAAGTTGGACAGGGCGCACGGACCCAGTACTTC.

This sequence joins TRBV15 and TRBJ2-1; D might be TRBD2 (6 bases). The V gene's germline CDR1 is LNHNV and CDR2 YYDKDF (reference sequence). This CDR3 contains 12 residues. The V end was cut by 4 bases, the J end by 8 bases, with 9 bases between. This CDR3 is CATSTQRDEQFF. The CDR3 nucleotides read TGTGCCACCAGCACCCAGCGGGATGAGCAGTTCTTC.

The genes are TRBV28 and TRBJ2-7; 8 nucleotides align to TRBD2. The germline V gene encodes CDR1 MDHEN and CDR2 SYDVKM. Trimming cost V 6 bases and J 2 bases; bases outside gene matches: 3. The CDR3 sequence is 13 residues long. CDR3 amino acids: CASSRGGTYEQYF. DNA for the CDR3: TGTGCCAGCAGCCGCGGGGGGACCTACGAGCAGTACTTC.

This clone showed up just a few times. The CDR3 sequence: CASSSRNNSPLHF. CDR3 sequence (DNA): TGTGCCAGCAGCTCGCGGAATAATTCACCCCTCCACTTT. The genes are TRBV7-3 and TRBJ1-6; the D is unclear. This CDR3 is built from 13 residues. Trimming took off 4 bases at V and 5 bases at J, with 6 bases between the two ends. The germline gives CDR1 SGHTA, CDR2 FQGTGA. Full variable domain (missing parts from reference TRBV7-3 and TRBJ1-6): GAGVSQTPSNKVTEKGKYVELRCDPISGHTALYWYRQSLGQGPEFLIYFQGTGAADDSGLPNDRFFAVRPEGSVSTLKIQRTERGDSAVYLCASSSRNNSPLHFGNGTRLTVT.

V gene TRBV6-6 combines with J gene TRBJ1-5; 8 bases fit TRBD1. Germline assignment: CDR1 MNHNY and CDR2 SVGAGI (reference sequence). The CDR3 contains 15 residues. The trim removed 4 bases at V and 0 bases at J, leaving 2 bases unmatched. CDR3: CASSLQGDSNQPQHF. The CDR3 DNA reads as TGTGCCAGCAGTTTACAGGGGGATAGCAATCAGCCCCAGCATTTT.

This chain connects TRBV5-5 to TRBJ2-1; 8 nucleotides line up with TRBD1. V trimming: 2 bases; J trimming: 4 bases; junction bases outside the gene matches: 5. The germline gives CDR1 SGHKS, CDR2 YYEKEE (reference sequence). The CDR3 extends over 15 amino acids. This chain's CDR3 is CASSLWQGAYNEQFF. The CDR3 region has the DNA TGTGCCAGCAGCTTATGGCAGGGGGCTTACAATGAGCAGTTCTTC.

The chain uses TRBV27 and TRBJ2-2; D is undetermined. V was trimmed by 3 bases and J by 0 bases, leaving 8 bases between them. The germline CDR1 and CDR2 sequences are MNHEY and SMNVEV (reference sequence). The CDR3 loop spans 15 amino acids. The CDR3 sequence: CASSFSPANTGELFF. The CDR3 DNA reads TGTGCCAGCAGTTTCAGTCCCGCGAACACCGGGGAGCTGTTTTTT.

The chain joins TRBV5-8 to TRBJ2-3; D possibly corresponds to TRBD1 (6 bases). This CDR3 has 15 residues. The V gene's germline CDR1 is SGHTS and CDR2 YDEGEE. Trimming removed 4 bases at V and 2 bases at J, with 14 bases between. CDR3 coding DNA: TGTGCCAGCAGCGAGACGGGACACCTCACAGATACGCAGTATTTT. Translating gives CASSETGHLTDTQYF.

The chain links TRBV18 to TRBJ1-4, with TRBD1 matching 8 bases. The length of the CDR3 is 15 residues. V lost 0 bases, J lost 6 bases, and 3 bases stayed unmatched. Germline V lookup: CDR1 KGHSH, CDR2 LQKENI. CDR3 protein: CASSPPPTGDEKLFF. CDR3 DNA: TGTGCCAGCTCACCACCCCCGACAGGGGATGAAAAACTGTTTTTT.

The gene calls are TRBV28 and TRBJ2-3, with a tentative D call TRBD2 (6 bases). The CDR3 covers 15 residues. V was shortened by 6 bases and J by 5 bases, with 18 bases between the two germline ends. Germline CDR1 reads MDHEN; CDR2 reads SYDVKM. The chain's CDR3 is CASSPATEGQDTQYF. Written as DNA, the CDR3 is TGTGCCAGCAGCCCGGCGACGGAGGGCCAAGATACGCAGTATTTT.

The V gene is TRBV27, the J gene TRBJ2-7; D uncertain. The CDR3 covers 17 residues. Trimming pared 6 bases from V and 0 bases from J, leaving 21 bases between. Germline-derived CDR1 and CDR2 are MNHEY and SMNVEV (reference sequence). CDR3 DNA sequence: TGTGCCAGCAGGGCAGAAGGAGTCGCCCCCAGCTCCTACGAGCAGTACTTC. Amino acids: CASRAEGVAPSSYEQYF.

This sequence joins TRBV19 and TRBJ2-2; no clear D. CDR1 is LNHDA and CDR2 is SQIVND in the germline V gene (reference sequence). The V end was cut by 5 bases, the J end by 4 bases, with 5 bases between. The CDR3 runs 12 residues. CDR3 DNA sequence: TGTGCCAGTAGTCGGGTCACCGGGGAGCTGTTTTTT. Protein product: CASSRVTGELFF.

The V gene is TRBV6-1, the J gene TRBJ1-6; 10 bases agree with TRBD1. The CDR3 extends over 16 amino acids. Germline-derived CDR1 and CDR2 are MNHNS and SASEGT. J was trimmed by 8 bases and V by 3 bases; bases with no gene match: 7. In DNA, the CDR3 is TGTGCCAGCAGTGATCTGACAGGGGGCGCGGATTCACCCCTCCACTTT. The encoded protein is CASSDLTGGADSPLHF.

The V call is TRBV19, the J call TRBJ1-5, with no clear D. Germline CDR1 is LNHDA and CDR2 is SQIVND (reference sequence). This CDR3 is 14 amino acids long. The V and J ends lost 6 bases and 3 bases respectively, with 12 bases between them. This chain's CDR3 is CASRPSIDNQPQHF. Written as DNA, the CDR3 is TGTGCCAGTAGACCCTCTATTGACAATCAGCCCCAGCATTTT. The variable domain in full, with the rest retrieved from reference TRBV19 and TRBJ1-5, is DGGITQSPKYLFRKEGQNVTLSCEQNLNHDAMYWYRQDPGQGLRLIYYSQIVNDFQKGDIAEGYSVSREKKESFPLTVTSAQKNPTAFYLCASRPSIDNQPQHFGDGTRLSIL.

CDR3 coding DNA: TGTGCCAGCAGTCTATGGTATGGCTACACCTTC. Its translation is CASSLWYGYTF. V and J are TRBV6-1 and TRBJ1-2; D unclear. V dropped 5 bases and J dropped 5 bases, with 6 bases sitting between them. Germline CDR1 reads MNHNS; CDR2 reads SASEGT. The CDR3 extends over 11 amino acids.